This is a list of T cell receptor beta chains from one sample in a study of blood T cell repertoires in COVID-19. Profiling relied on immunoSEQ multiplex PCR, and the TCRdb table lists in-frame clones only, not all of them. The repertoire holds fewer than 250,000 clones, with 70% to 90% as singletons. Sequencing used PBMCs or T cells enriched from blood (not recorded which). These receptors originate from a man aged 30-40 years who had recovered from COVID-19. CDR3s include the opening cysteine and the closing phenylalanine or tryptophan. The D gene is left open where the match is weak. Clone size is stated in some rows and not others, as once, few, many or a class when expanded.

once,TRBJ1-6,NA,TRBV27,CASSRVNNSPLHF,TGTGCCAGCAGTCGGGTGAATAATTCACCCCTCCACTTT
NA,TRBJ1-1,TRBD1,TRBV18,CASSPDRGDLNTEAFF,TGTGCCAGCTCACCAGACAGGGGGGACTTGAACACTGAAGCTTTCTTT
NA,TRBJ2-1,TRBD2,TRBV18,CASSRTSGGAFDNEQFF,TGTGCCAGCTCACGTACTAGCGGGGGGGCTTTTGACAATGAGCAGTTCTTC
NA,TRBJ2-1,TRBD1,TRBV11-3,CASSFRGRQSYNEQFF,TGTGCCAGCAGCTTCAGGGGGCGACAGTCCTACAATGAGCAGTTCTTC
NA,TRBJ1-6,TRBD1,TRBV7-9,CASSRGQGNSPLHF,TGTGCCAGCAGCCGAGGACAGGGTAATTCACCCCTCCACTTT
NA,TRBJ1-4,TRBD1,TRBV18,CASSRRGRTNEKLFF,TGTGCCAGCTCACGCAGGGGGAGAACTAATGAAAAACTGTTTTTT
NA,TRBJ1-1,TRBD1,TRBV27,CASSHRTGENTEAFF,TGTGCCAGCAGCCATCGGACAGGGGAAAACACTGAAGCTTTCTTT
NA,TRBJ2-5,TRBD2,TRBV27,CASSMGLAGGLGETQYF,TGTGCCAGCAGTATGGGACTAGCGGGGGGGCTGGGAGAGACCCAGTACTTC
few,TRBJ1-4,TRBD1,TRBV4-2,CASSQEGRGNEKLFF,TGTGCCAGCAGCCAAGAGGGCAGGGGGAATGAAAAACTGTTTTTT
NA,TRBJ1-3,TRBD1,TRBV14,CASSHGQAGNTIYF,TGTGCCAGCAGCCACGGACAGGCTGGAAACACCATATATTTT
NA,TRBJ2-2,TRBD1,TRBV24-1,CATSDWGQGNTGELFF,TGTGCCACCAGTGATTGGGGACAGGGGAACACCGGGGAGCTGTTTTTT
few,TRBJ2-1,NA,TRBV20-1,CSAKVGSEQFF,TGCAGTGCTAAAGTCGGGAGTGAGCAGTTCTTC
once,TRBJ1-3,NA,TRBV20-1,CSASPVSVSGNTIYF,TGCAGTGCTAGTCCCGTGTCAGTTTCCGGAAACACCATATATTTT
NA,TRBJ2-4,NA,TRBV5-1,CASSGSPRGSGGKNIQYF,TGCGCCAGCAGCGGTTCCCCGAGGGGGAGTGGGGGCAAAAACATTCAGTACTTC
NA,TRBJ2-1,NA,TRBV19,CASSIRVNEQFF,TGTGCCAGTAGTATCAGGGTGAATGAGCAGTTCTTC
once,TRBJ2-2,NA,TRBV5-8,CASSLELYTGELFF,TGTGCCAGCAGCCTTGAACTTTACACCGGGGAGCTGTTTTTT
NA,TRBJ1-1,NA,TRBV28,CAPGGGTNTEAFF,TGTGCCCCCGGGGGAGGGACGAACACTGAAGCTTTCTTT
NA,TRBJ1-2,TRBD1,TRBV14,CASSRGTAALNYGYTF,TGTGCCAGCAGCCGAGGGACAGCAGCGTTAAACTATGGCTACACCTTC
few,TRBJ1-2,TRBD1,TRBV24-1,CATRDDRGTYTF,TGTGCCACCAGGGATGACAGGGGGACCTACACCTTC
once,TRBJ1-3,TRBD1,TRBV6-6,CASSQGQGYGNTIYF,TGTGCCAGCAGCCAAGGACAGGGCTATGGAAACACCATATATTTT
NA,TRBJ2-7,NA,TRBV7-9,CASSLDPRGEQYF,TGTGCCAGCAGCTTAGATCCTCGAGGCGAGCAGTACTTC
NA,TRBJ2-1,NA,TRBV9,CASSVGTGTNEQFF,TGTGCCAGCAGCGTAGGTACAGGGACCAATGAGCAGTTCTTC
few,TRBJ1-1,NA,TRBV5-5,CASSLGVQGVTMNTEAFF,TGTGCCAGCAGCTTGGGCGTTCAAGGGGTGACGATGAACACTGAAGCTTTCTTT
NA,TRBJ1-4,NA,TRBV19,CASSFQQGTNEKLFF,TGTGCCAGTAGTTTTCAGCAGGGGACTAATGAAAAACTGTTTTTT
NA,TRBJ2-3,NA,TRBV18,CASSVLAEDTQYF,TGTGCCAGCTCAGTCCTAGCTGAAGATACGCAGTATTTT
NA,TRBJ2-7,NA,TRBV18,CASSPRPGGTTYEQYF,TGTGCCAGCTCACCTCGTCCGGGCGGGACGACCTACGAGCAGTACTTC
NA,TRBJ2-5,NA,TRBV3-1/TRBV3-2,CASSQDHPSRLMETQYF,TGTGCCAGCAGCCAAGATCATCCTAGTCGTCTGATGGAGACCCAGTACTTC
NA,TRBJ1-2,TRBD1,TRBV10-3,CAIRKTGTGGDYGYTF,TGTGCCATCAGAAAGACCGGGACAGGGGGCGACTATGGCTACACCTTC
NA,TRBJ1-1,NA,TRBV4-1,CASSQMPQGVGGTEAFF,TGCGCCAGCAGCCAAATGCCCCAAGGGGTGGGGGGCACTGAAGCTTTCTTT
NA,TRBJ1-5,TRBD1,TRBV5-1,CASSSGTGDNQPQHF,TGCGCCAGCAGCTCTGGGACAGGGGACAATCAGCCCCAGCATTTT
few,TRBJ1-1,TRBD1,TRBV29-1,CSVEERGLLTEAFF,TGCAGCGTTGAAGAAAGGGGGCTTCTCACTGAAGCTTTCTTT
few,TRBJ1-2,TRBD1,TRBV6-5,CASSYLRTGGSYGYTF,TGTGCCAGCAGTTACCTCCGGACAGGGGGCTCTTATGGCTACACCTTC
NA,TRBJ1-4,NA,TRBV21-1,CASSNSGVPNEKLFF,TGTGCCAGCAGCAATAGCGGGGTCCCAAATGAAAAACTGTTTTTT
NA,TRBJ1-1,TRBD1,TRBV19,CASSSIQGSNTEAFF,TGTGCCAGTAGTAGCATACAGGGGTCCAACACTGAAGCTTTCTTT
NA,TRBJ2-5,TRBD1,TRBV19,CASSDRDTQYF,TGTGCCAGTAGTGACAGGGACACCCAGTACTTC
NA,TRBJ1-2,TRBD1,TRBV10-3,CAISERDRGGNYGYTF,TGTGCCATCAGTGAGAGGGACAGAGGAGGGAACTATGGCTACACCTTC
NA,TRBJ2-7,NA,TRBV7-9,CASSLFRGATYEQYF,TGTGCCAGCAGCTTATTTCGGGGGGCGACCTACGAGCAGTACTTC
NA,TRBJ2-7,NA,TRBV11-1,CASSGTRFSYEQYF,TGTGCCAGCAGCGGGACTCGGTTTTCGTACGAGCAGTACTTC
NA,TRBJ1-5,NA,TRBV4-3,CASSQDWQDHQPQHF,TGCGCCAGCAGCCAAGATTGGCAGGATCATCAGCCCCAGCATTTT
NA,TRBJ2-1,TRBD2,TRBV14,CASSQTGGRGYLSSYNEQFF,TGTGCCAGCAGCCAGACCGGCGGGAGAGGCTATTTAAGCTCCTACAATGAGCAGTTCTTC
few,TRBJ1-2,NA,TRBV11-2,CASSHTGRNYGYTF,TGTGCCAGCAGCCACACAGGGCGGAACTATGGCTACACCTTC
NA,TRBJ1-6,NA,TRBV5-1,CASSPGISISSYNSPLHF,TGCGCCAGCAGCCCGGGAATATCTATAAGCTCCTATAATTCACCCCTCCACTTT
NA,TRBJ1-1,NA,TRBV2,CASRGTVEAFF,TGTGCCAGCCGAGGCACCGTCGAAGCTTTCTTT
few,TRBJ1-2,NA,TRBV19,CASSGSGHLYGYTF,TGTGCCAGTAGTGGGTCAGGGCATCTCTATGGCTACACCTTC
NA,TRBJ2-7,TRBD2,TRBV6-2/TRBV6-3,CASSYRDYYEQYF,TGTGCCAGCAGTTACCGGGACTACTACGAGCAGTACTTC
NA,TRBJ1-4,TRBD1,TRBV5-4,CASSNRDRTNEKLFF,TGTGCCAGCAGCAACCGGGACAGGACTAATGAAAAACTGTTTTTT
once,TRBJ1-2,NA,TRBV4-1,CASSQLGVGYTF,TGCGCCAGCAGCCAACTAGGGGTGGGCTACACCTTC
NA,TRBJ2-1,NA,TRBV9,CASSFAPWGAGGRDEQFF,TGTGCCAGCAGCTTCGCTCCCTGGGGGGCCGGGGGGAGGGATGAGCAGTTCTTC
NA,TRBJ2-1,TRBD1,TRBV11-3,CASSGTGGYNEQFF,TGTGCCAGCAGTGGGACAGGGGGTTACAATGAGCAGTTCTTC